The 2 T cell receptor beta chains in this list originate from one sample, sequenced in a study of vaccination and CD4 T cells after COVID-19 (dated by TCRdb to the early 2020s). The sample's time point label, decoded: late sampling 161 to 241 days after vaccination in a few convalescent patients. The sample's treatment or condition label is to be understood as: roughly 10-day PBMC culture with coronavirus spike peptide pools or control peptides (ViraFEST assay). These receptors lack a known antigen. Preparation of the library involved PCR. The sequencer listed for this sample is Illumina iSeq 100. DNA from cultured CD4+ T cells underwent TCR sequencing with the Oncomine TCR Beta short-read assay at the Johns Hopkins FTIC core. TCRdb applied fastp at Q25 and MiXCR to the public reads, then kept only in-frame beta chains. Each entry merges the rows of one CDR3 protein and shows their most common DNA and genes. For this sample there are 20,000 to 25,000 distinct CDR3 sequences; around 39% appear just once. The ten largest clones add up to 9.9% of the sample.

Sequenced here: CD4+ T cells from blood, cultured in vitro, sampled about 7 months after SARS-CoV-2 vaccination. Receptor source: a human donor who had recovered from COVID-19.

V is TRBV6-1 and J is TRBJ2-7; 9 bases are a match to TRBD2. Germline-derived CDR1 and CDR2 are MNHNS and SASEGT. Germline trimming cut 7 bases from V and 0 bases from J; bases unmatched to any gene: 4. The CDR3 has 14 residues. The CDR3 DNA reads TGTGCCAGCACCGAAGCGGGGGGCTCCTACGAGCAGTACTTC. Protein sequence: CASTEAGGSYEQYF.

This clonotype showed up just a few times. The V call is TRBV20-1, the J call TRBJ2-5; D unclear. Between the trimmed V and J ends, which lost 3 bases and 5 bases, there was a span of 10 bases. This CDR3 comprises 12 residues. In germline, CDR1 is DFQATT, CDR2 SNEGSKA (reference sequence). The CDR3: CSASRVMETQYF. CDR3 nucleotides: TGCAGTGCTAGTCGAGTAATGGAGACCCAGTACTTC.